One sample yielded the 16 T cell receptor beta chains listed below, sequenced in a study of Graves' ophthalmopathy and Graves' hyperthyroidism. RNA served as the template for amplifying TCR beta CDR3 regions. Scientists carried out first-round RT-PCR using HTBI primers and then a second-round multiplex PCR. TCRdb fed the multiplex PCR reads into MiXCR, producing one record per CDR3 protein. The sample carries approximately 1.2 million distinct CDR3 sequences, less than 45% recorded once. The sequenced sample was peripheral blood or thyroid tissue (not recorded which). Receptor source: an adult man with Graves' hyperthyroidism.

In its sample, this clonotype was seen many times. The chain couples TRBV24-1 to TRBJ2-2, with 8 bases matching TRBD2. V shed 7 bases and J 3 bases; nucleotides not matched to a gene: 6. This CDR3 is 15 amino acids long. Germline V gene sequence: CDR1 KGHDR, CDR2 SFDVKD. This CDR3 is CATRDRGGDTGELFF. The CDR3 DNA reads TGTGCCACCAGGGACCGGGGGGGGGACACCGGGGAGCTGTTTTTT.

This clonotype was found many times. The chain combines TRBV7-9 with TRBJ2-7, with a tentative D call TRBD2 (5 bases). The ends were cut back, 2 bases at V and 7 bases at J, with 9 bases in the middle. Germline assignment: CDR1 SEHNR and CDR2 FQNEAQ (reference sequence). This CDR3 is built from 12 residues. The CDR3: CASSLLGGEQYF. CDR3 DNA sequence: TGTGCCAGCAGCTTATTGGGCGGGGAGCAGTACTTC.

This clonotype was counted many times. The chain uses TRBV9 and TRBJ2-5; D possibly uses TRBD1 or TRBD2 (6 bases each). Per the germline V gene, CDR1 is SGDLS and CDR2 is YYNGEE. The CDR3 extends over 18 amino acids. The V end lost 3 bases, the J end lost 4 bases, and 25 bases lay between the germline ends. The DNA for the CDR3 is TGTGCCAGCAGCGGGGGCATTGTGGGGGGCCAAAGCGGAGAGACCCAGTACTTC. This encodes CASSGGIVGGQSGETQYF.

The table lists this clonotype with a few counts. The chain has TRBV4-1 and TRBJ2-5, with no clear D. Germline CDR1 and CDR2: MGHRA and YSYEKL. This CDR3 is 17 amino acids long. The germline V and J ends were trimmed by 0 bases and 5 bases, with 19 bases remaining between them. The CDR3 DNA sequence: TGCGCCAGCAGCCAAGATGATAACCCGGTAGGATTGGAGACCCAGTACTTC. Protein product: CASSQDDNPVGLETQYF.

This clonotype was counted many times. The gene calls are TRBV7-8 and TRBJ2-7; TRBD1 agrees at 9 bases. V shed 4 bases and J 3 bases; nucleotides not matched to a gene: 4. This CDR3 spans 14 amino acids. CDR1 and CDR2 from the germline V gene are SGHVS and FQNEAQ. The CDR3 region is CASSSRQGVYEQYF. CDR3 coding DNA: TGTGCCAGCAGCTCCCGACAGGGGGTCTACGAGCAGTACTTC.

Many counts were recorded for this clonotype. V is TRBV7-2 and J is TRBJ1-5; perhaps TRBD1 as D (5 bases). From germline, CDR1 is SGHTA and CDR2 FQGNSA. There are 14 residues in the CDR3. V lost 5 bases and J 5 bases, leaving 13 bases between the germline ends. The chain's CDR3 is CASSPDIRDQPQHF. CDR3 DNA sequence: TGTGCCAGCAGCCCGGACATAAGGGATCAGCCCCAGCATTTT. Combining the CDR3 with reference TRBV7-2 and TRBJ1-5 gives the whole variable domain GAGVSQSPSNKVTEKGKDVELRCDPISGHTALYWYRQSLGQGLEFLIYFQGNSAPDKSGLPSDRFSAERTGGSVSTLTIQRTQQEDSAVYLCASSPDIRDQPQHFGDGTRLSIL.

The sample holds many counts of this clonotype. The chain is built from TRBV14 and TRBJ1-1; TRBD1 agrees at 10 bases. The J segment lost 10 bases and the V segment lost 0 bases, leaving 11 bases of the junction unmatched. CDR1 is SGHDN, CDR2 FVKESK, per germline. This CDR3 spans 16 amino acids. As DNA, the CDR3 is TGTGCCAGCAGCCAAGATTACGACAGGGGGCTTATACGAGCTTTCTTT. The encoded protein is CASSQDYDRGLIRAFF. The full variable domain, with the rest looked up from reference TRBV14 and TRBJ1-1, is EAGVTQFPSHSVIEKGQTVTLRCDPISGHDNLYWYRRVMGKEIKFLLHFVKESKQDESGMPNNRFLAERTGGTYSTLKVQPAELEDSGVYFCASSQDYDRGLIRAFFGQGTRLTVV.

CDR3 loop: CSARDGAGGLGQETQYF. CDR3 bases: TGCAGTGCTAGAGATGGGGCAGGGGGTTTAGGGCAAGAGACCCAGTACTTC. V gene TRBV20-1 combines with J gene TRBJ2-5, with 7 nucleotides matching TRBD1. The germline V gene has CDR1 DFQATT and CDR2 SNEGSKA (reference sequence). This CDR3 has 17 amino acids. V was clipped by 0 bases and J by 2 bases; unmatched bases: 12.

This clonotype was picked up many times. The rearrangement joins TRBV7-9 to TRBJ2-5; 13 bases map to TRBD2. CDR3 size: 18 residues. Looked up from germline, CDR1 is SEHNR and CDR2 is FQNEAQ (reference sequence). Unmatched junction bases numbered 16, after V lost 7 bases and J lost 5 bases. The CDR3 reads CASTRRRLAGGWDETQYF. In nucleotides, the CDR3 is TGTGCCAGCACCCGCCGGAGACTAGCGGGAGGATGGGACGAGACCCAGTACTTC.

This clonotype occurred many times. The CDR3 region has the DNA TGTGCCAGCAGCTCCCAGGGGCGCAATCAGCCCCAGCATTTT. Its protein product is CASSSQGRNQPQHF. The chain uses TRBV7-2 and TRBJ1-5; D is possibly TRBD1 (6 bases). CDR1 is SGHTA, CDR2 FQGNSA, per germline. Trimming took off 4 bases at V and 2 bases at J, with 9 bases between the two ends. CDR3 length: 14 amino acids.

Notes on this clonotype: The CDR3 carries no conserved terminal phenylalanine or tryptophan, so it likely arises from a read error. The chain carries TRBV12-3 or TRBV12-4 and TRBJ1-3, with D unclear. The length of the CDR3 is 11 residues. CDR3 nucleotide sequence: TGTGCTCTCCTTGGGCGAAACACCATATATCTT. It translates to CALLGRNTIYL.

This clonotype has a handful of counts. The CDR3 sequence: CASSSDRERYEQYF. DNA of the CDR3: TGCGCCAGCAGCTCGGACAGGGAACGCTACGAGCAGTACTTC. The chain recombines TRBV5-1 with TRBJ2-7; 8 bases match TRBD1. The J segment lost 3 bases and the V segment lost 3 bases, leaving 5 bases of the junction unmatched. The CDR3 contains 14 residues. The germline CDR1 and CDR2 sequences are SGHRS and YFSETQ.

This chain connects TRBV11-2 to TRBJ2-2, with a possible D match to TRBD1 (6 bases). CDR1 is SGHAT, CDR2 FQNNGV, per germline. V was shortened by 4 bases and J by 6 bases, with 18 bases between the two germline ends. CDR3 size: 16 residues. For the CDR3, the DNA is TGTGCCAGCAGCTATTATGGGGGCGCCGTCTCCGGGGAGCTGTTTTTT. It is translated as CASSYYGGAVSGELFF.

Written as DNA, the CDR3 is TGCAGCGTTGGCGAGGGGAAAAATGAAAAACTGTTTTTT. The encoded protein is CSVGEGKNEKLFF. J is TRBJ1-4 and V is TRBV29-1, with D possibly TRBD1 on 5 matching bases. This CDR3 has 13 amino acids. Germline V lookup: CDR1 SQVTM, CDR2 ANQGSEA. V shed 4 bases and J shed 5 bases, with 11 bases lying between them. The whole variable domain, filled in from reference TRBV29-1 and TRBJ1-4, reads SAVISQKPSRDICQRGTSLTIQCQVDSQVTMMFWYRQQPGQSLTLIATANQGSEATYESGFVIDKFPISRPNLTFSTLTVSNMSPEDSSIYLCSVGEGKNEKLFFGSGTQLSVL.

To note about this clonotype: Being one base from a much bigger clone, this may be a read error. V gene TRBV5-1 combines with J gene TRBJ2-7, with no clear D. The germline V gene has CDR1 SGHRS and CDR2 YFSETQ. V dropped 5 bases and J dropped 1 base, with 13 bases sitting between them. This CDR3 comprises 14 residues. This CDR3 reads CASRLQTDSYEQYF. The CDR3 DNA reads TGCGCCAGCAGGTTGCAAACGGATTCCTACGAGCAGTACTTC.

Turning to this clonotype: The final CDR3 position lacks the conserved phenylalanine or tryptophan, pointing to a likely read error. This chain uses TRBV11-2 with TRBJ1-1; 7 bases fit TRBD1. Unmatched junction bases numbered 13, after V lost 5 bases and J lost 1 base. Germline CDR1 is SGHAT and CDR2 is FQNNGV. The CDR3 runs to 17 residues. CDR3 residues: CASSPTPQGVANTEAFL. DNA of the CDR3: TGTGCCAGCAGCCCAACACCCCAGGGGGTCGCGAACACTGAAGCTTTCCTT.